This T cell receptor (beta chain) was captured by sequencing in a study of cytomegalovirus exposure and HLA in healthy donors. For the study at large: HLA-typed donors were the source of 83 million or so unique TCRs, which an early data release held.

Remarks on this clone: What it binds is unknown.

Primers for the PCR totalled 60 Vbeta and 13 Jbeta. Assay: immunoSEQ multiplex PCR; the TCRdb copy retains only in-frame clones and omits some. The table shows more than 85,000 clones, with about 81% occurring only once. Study-level points and caveats: For most TCR sequences rarity was the rule, although some public TCRs occurred in many donors. A later analysis reportedly identified an Asian-associated ancestry cluster as carrying fewer N-insertions than the approximately 710-donor mean. According to a later analysis, most TCR beta chains associated with CMV appeared HLA-restricted.

J lost 1 base, V lost 6 bases, and 6 bases had no gene match. The germline V gene encodes CDR1 PRHDT and CDR2 FYEKMQ (reference sequence). This CDR3 is built from 15 residues. V usage is TRBV13 and J usage is TRBJ2-7; 10 nucleotides match TRBD1. Sequenced sample: PBMCs. The sequence was obtained from a man under 40 in good health and CMV-seronegative. Here the CDR3 reads CASSSGQGVSYEQYF. Written as DNA, the CDR3 is TGTGCCAGCAGTTCTGGACAGGGGGTTTCCTACGAGCAGTACTTC.